This TCR beta chain derives from a study of CD8+CD57+ T cells in acquired aplastic anemia. Study-wide background: There were 11 million or so reads, on average, for CD4+ cells from healthy donors.

The CDR3 consists of 12 residues. V was cut by 3 bases and J by 7 bases, with 7 bases left in between. Germline-derived CDR1 and CDR2 are SEHNR and FQNEAQ (reference sequence). It was genomic DNA that served as the template for profiling TCR beta VDJ and CDR3. One entry per CDR3 protein, called by TCRdb with MiXCR from the reads. The table has 95,000 to 120,000 distinct CDR3 sequences, approximately 49% seen once; the top ten hold under 35%. This clonotype was detected ten times or more. The J gene is TRBJ1-5, the V gene TRBV7-9; D remains unclear. The clonotype comes from a human donor in good health, serving as a control. Material: sorted CD4+, CD8+, or CD8+CD57+ T cells (not recorded which) from PBMCs. This CDR3 reads CASSFSAQPQHF. The CDR3 region has the DNA TGTGCCAGCAGCTTCTCGGCGCAGCCCCAGCATTTT.